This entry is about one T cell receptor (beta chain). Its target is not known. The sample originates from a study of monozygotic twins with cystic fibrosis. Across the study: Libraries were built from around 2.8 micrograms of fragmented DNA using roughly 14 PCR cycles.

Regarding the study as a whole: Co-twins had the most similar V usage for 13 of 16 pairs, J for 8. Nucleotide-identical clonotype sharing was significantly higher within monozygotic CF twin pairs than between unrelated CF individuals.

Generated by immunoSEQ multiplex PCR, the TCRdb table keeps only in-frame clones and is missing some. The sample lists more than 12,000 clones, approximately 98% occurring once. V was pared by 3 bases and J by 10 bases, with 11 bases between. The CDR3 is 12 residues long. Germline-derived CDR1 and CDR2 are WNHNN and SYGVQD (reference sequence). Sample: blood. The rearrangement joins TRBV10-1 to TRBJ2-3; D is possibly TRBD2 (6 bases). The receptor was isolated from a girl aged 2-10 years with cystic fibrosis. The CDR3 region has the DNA TGCGCCAGCAGTGAAGTAGCGGCGCCGCAGTATTTT. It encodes CASSEVAAPQYF.